This TCR beta chain was documented in a study of T-cell memory formation after mild COVID-19. Study in general: Clustering of TCRs was largely donor specific.

TCR alpha and TCR beta cDNA libraries carrying sample barcodes and UMIs were produced by 5'RACE using constant-segment primers. TCRdb re-called the 5' RACE reads with MiXCR, one entry per CDR3 protein. The repertoire holds just over 60,000 distinct CDR3 sequences, with approximately 9% as singletons. The CDR3 length is 14 residues. V lost 0 bases and J lost 2, with 7 bases in between. Germline V gene sequence: CDR1 SGDLS, CDR2 YYNGEE. This clonotype was seen repeatedly, ten times or more. The antigen is undetermined. Study results and caveats: Researchers found some responding clones in pre-infection memory, a sign that cross-reactive memory joined.

The genes are TRBV9 and TRBJ2-3; D call uncertain. Specimen: PBMCs or a T cell subset sorted from them (not recorded which). The clonotype was recovered from a man aged 18 to 35 who had mild COVID-19 (a few samples of this study predate the infection). Cell type and time point are not known. The CDR3 here is CASSVGLLTDTQYF. For the CDR3, the DNA is TGTGCCAGCAGCGTAGGACTTCTCACAGATACGCAGTATTTT.